These T cell receptor beta chains were read from a single sample in a study of naive and memory T cell subsets. TCRdb recomputed calls from the UMI-ligation and nested PCR reads with MiXCR, one row per CDR3 protein. The sample gives 75,000 to 85,000 distinct CDR3 sequences, around 14% of which show up once; around 0.9% is in the top ten. The sample taken for sequencing was central memory CD4+ T cells from blood. All receptors come from a human donor in good health. Each CDR3 is given with its conserved first and last residue. The D gene is left open where the match is weak. The listing skips clone size in some rows; elsewhere it reads once, few, many or a size class.

v_call: TRBV10-3; cdr3_length: 16; clone_size: few; d_call: NA; j_call: TRBJ1-3; cdr3_nt: TGTGCCATCAGTGAGTCGGCGGGGGTCTCTGGAAACACCATATATTTT; cdr3_aa: CAISESAGVSGNTIYF
v_call: TRBV12-3/TRBV12-4; cdr3_length: 15; clone_size: few; d_call: NA; j_call: TRBJ1-6; cdr3_nt: TGTGCCAGCAGCCTCAGGGTAGGGGGAACGTCACCCCTCCACTTT; cdr3_aa: CASSLRVGGTSPLHF
v_call: TRBV12-5; cdr3_length: 14; clone_size: few; d_call: NA; j_call: TRBJ2-2; cdr3_nt: TGTGCTAGTATGGCAGGGCCGAACACCGGGGAGCTGTTTTTT; cdr3_aa: CASMAGPNTGELFF
v_call: TRBV7-8; cdr3_length: 17; clone_size: few; d_call: TRBD2; j_call: TRBJ2-1; cdr3_nt: TGTGCCAGCAGCTTAGTGAGACTAGCGGGATCCTACAATGAGCAGTTCTTC; cdr3_aa: CASSLVRLAGSYNEQFF
v_call: TRBV9; cdr3_length: 12; clone_size: NA; d_call: NA; j_call: TRBJ1-6; cdr3_nt: TGTGCCAGCAGCGCCGAGAATTCACCCCTCCACTTT; cdr3_aa: CASSAENSPLHF
v_call: TRBV18; cdr3_length: 15; clone_size: NA; d_call: TRBD2; j_call: TRBJ2-3; cdr3_nt: TGTGCCAGCTCACCTACTAGCGATGGTGCAGATACGCAGTATTTT; cdr3_aa: CASSPTSDGADTQYF
v_call: TRBV20-1; cdr3_length: 13; clone_size: many; d_call: NA; j_call: TRBJ2-7; cdr3_nt: TGCAGTGCTAGAACCCACCCTAGGTACGAGCAGTACTTC; cdr3_aa: CSARTHPRYEQYF
v_call: TRBV2; cdr3_length: 14; clone_size: few; d_call: NA; j_call: TRBJ2-1; cdr3_nt: TGTGCCAGCCGTAGCGGTTCTTCCTACAATGAGCAGTTCTTC; cdr3_aa: CASRSGSSYNEQFF
v_call: TRBV7-2; cdr3_length: 15; clone_size: many; d_call: TRBD2; j_call: TRBJ2-1; cdr3_nt: TGTGCCAGCAGCACCGGGACTAGCTCCTACAATGAGCAGTTCTTC; cdr3_aa: CASSTGTSSYNEQFF
v_call: TRBV29-1; cdr3_length: 15; clone_size: NA; d_call: TRBD1; j_call: TRBJ1-1; cdr3_nt: TGCAGCGTTGTCCCTACTACAGGGGGCAACACTGAAGCTTTCTTT; cdr3_aa: CSVVPTTGGNTEAFF
v_call: TRBV29-1; cdr3_length: 14; clone_size: many; d_call: TRBD2; j_call: TRBJ2-3; cdr3_nt: TGCAGCGTTTTGATAGCGGGTTTCACAGATACGCAGTATTTT; cdr3_aa: CSVLIAGFTDTQYF
v_call: TRBV29-1; cdr3_length: 13; clone_size: NA; d_call: NA; j_call: TRBJ2-1; cdr3_nt: TGCAGCGTTGGGTCGGAAAGGTACAATGAGCAGTTCTTC; cdr3_aa: CSVGSERYNEQFF
v_call: TRBV11-2; cdr3_length: 14; clone_size: few; d_call: NA; j_call: TRBJ1-1; cdr3_nt: TGTGCCAGCAGCTCTCCGGGTCCGAACACTGAAGCTTTCTTT; cdr3_aa: CASSSPGPNTEAFF
v_call: TRBV7-2; cdr3_length: 16; clone_size: few; d_call: TRBD2; j_call: TRBJ2-3; cdr3_nt: TGTGCCAGCAGCATACTAGCGGGAGCCACCACAGATACGCAGTATTTT; cdr3_aa: CASSILAGATTDTQYF
v_call: TRBV7-2; cdr3_length: 15; clone_size: few; d_call: TRBD2; j_call: TRBJ2-1; cdr3_nt: TGTGCCAGCAGCCCCCGGAGCGGGAGAAGCGGGGAGCAGTTCTTC; cdr3_aa: CASSPRSGRSGEQFF
v_call: TRBV28; cdr3_length: 15; clone_size: few; d_call: TRBD1; j_call: TRBJ2-7; cdr3_nt: TGTGCCAGCAGTCACCCGGGACAGGGAGGCCACGAGCAGTACTTC; cdr3_aa: CASSHPGQGGHEQYF
v_call: TRBV4-1; cdr3_length: 13; clone_size: NA; d_call: NA; j_call: TRBJ2-5; cdr3_nt: TGCGCCAGCAGCCAAGCGCCCCTAGAGACCCAGTACTTC; cdr3_aa: CASSQAPLETQYF
v_call: TRBV29-1; cdr3_length: 13; clone_size: few; d_call: TRBD1; j_call: TRBJ1-1; cdr3_nt: TGCAGCGTTGTCAACAGGGGGCACACTGAAGCTTTCTTT; cdr3_aa: CSVVNRGHTEAFF
v_call: TRBV7-9; cdr3_length: 14; clone_size: NA; d_call: NA; j_call: TRBJ2-3; cdr3_nt: TGTGCCAGCAGCTTAGCAGAGGAACCAGATACGCAGTATTTT; cdr3_aa: CASSLAEEPDTQYF
v_call: TRBV20-1; cdr3_length: 12; clone_size: medium-sized; d_call: NA; j_call: TRBJ2-1; cdr3_nt: TGCAGTGCTAGAGATATGGGCAATGAGCAGTTCTTC; cdr3_aa: CSARDMGNEQFF
v_call: TRBV10-3; cdr3_length: 19; clone_size: few; d_call: TRBD2; j_call: TRBJ2-7; cdr3_nt: TGTGCCATCAGTGAGTCGTGGACTAGCGGGAGGCTATACTCCTACGAGCAGTACTTC; cdr3_aa: CAISESWTSGRLYSYEQYF
v_call: TRBV29-1; cdr3_length: 15; clone_size: many; d_call: NA; j_call: TRBJ2-1; cdr3_nt: TGCAGCGTTGTACCCCGAGCTCTAGGGGAAGATGAGCAGTTCTTC; cdr3_aa: CSVVPRALGEDEQFF
v_call: TRBV6-2/TRBV6-3; cdr3_length: 12; clone_size: NA; d_call: NA; j_call: TRBJ2-5; cdr3_nt: TGTGCCAGCAGTTACGGGCAAGAGACCCAGTACTTC; cdr3_aa: CASSYGQETQYF
v_call: TRBV11-2; cdr3_length: 17; clone_size: few; d_call: TRBD2; j_call: TRBJ2-5; cdr3_nt: TGTGCCAGCAGCCGTTCGGGGGGAGGAATTTCTTCGGAGACCCAGTACTTC; cdr3_aa: CASSRSGGGISSETQYF
v_call: TRBV28; cdr3_length: 15; clone_size: many; d_call: TRBD2; j_call: TRBJ2-7; cdr3_nt: TGTGCCAGCAGTTCAAGCGGGGAGCCTATCTACGAGCAGTACTTC; cdr3_aa: CASSSSGEPIYEQYF